Each of the 2 T cell receptor beta chains below was sequenced from the same sample in a study of CD8 T cells in ankylosing spondylitis. Study results and limitations: Typical of ankylosing spondylitis blood, it appeared, was a TCR beta motif of under 10 highly homologous variants.

These receptors lack a known antigen. One entry per CDR3 protein results from TCRdb running MiXCR on the 5' RACE reads. The sample has 450,000 to 550,000 distinct CDR3 sequences, over 4% seen once; the top ten hold approximately 4%. The sample comprised blood, either unsorted or a sorted T cell fraction (not recorded which). The receptors shown here come from a male donor with ankylosing spondylitis.

This clonotype was observed at least ten times. V usage is TRBV10-3 and J usage is TRBJ2-7; 10 bases agree with TRBD1. The CDR3 spans 15 residues. The trim removed 4 bases at V and 2 bases at J, leaving 5 bases unmatched. Germline loops: CDR1 ENHRY, CDR2 SYGVKD. The CDR3 loop is CAISGQGASAYEQYF. CDR3 bases: TGTGCCATCAGTGGACAGGGGGCATCTGCCTACGAGCAGTACTTC.

This clonotype appeared many times. The chain has TRBV6-5 and TRBJ2-1; D remains ambiguous. Germline V gives CDR1 MNHEY, CDR2 SVGAGI. Trimming left V 9 bases short and J 3 bases short, with 12 bases between. This CDR3 is built from 13 residues. In DNA, the CDR3 is TGTGCCAGTATTGGGCGACTCTACAATGAGCAGTTCTTC. Translated: CASIGRLYNEQFF.